Listed below are T cell receptor beta chains from one sample, sequenced in a study of T-cell reconstitution after alpha-beta-depleted transplantation in children. TCRdb reprocessed the PCR reads with MiXCR, giving one entry per CDR3 protein. The profile shows about 1,000,000 distinct CDR3 sequences, about 30% of them singletons. The sample was PBMCs, mostly from graft donor cells, taken 360 days after TCRalphabeta/CD19-depleted stem cell transplant. All receptors derive from a boy under two years old who had a stem cell transplant for SCID, so the T cells may come from the graft donor. The CDR3 runs from the conserved cysteine through the conserved F or W. The order of the fields is V gene, clone size, D gene, J gene, CDR3 DNA, CDR3 protein. D genes are given only for firm matches. A row's size may be missing; if present it is once, few, many or a size class.

TRBV6-6,many,.,TRBJ1-5,TGTGCCAGCAGTTACGTACCCGGCCAGCCCCAGCATTTT,CASSYVPGQPQHF
TRBV12-3/TRBV12-4,.,.,TRBJ1-2,TGTGCCAGCAGTTTGCCCGGGGGGGGCAGCTATGGCTACACCTTC,CASSLPGGGSYGYTF
TRBV20-1,.,TRBD2,TRBJ2-1,TGCAGTGCTAGAGATTGGCGGGAGGTGGTCGATGAGCAGTTCTTC,CSARDWREVVDEQFF
TRBV9,few,.,TRBJ1-3,TGTGCCAGCAGCGCACTAGACAGTTCCTCTGGAAACACCATATATTTT,CASSALDSSSGNTIYF
TRBV11-2,.,.,TRBJ1-2,TGTGCCAGCAGCTTATTTTCCGGGTCCTATGGCTACACCTTC,CASSLFSGSYGYTF
TRBV5-1,few,.,TRBJ2-7,TGCGCCAGCAGCTCCCCGAATAGCGGCGCCTACGAGCAGTACTTC,CASSSPNSGAYEQYF
TRBV9,.,.,TRBJ2-1,TGTGCCAGCAGCGTAGGACAGGCTGGGGATGAGCAGTTCTTC,CASSVGQAGDEQFF
TRBV15,.,.,TRBJ2-2,TGTGCCACCAGCAGAGGGAGGGGAACCGGGGAGCTGTTTTTT,CATSRGRGTGELFF
TRBV19,few,.,TRBJ2-5,TGTGCCAGTAGTATAGCGGAGGGTTGGGAGACCCAGTACTTC,CASSIAEGWETQYF
TRBV11-2,few,TRBD2,TRBJ2-5,TGTGCCAGCAGCCCCCAGCGGGGGGGCGGAGAGACCCAGTACTTC,CASSPQRGGGETQYF
TRBV30,few,TRBD2,TRBJ2-2,TGTGCCTGGAGATCAGCGGGAGGGACCGGGGAGCTGTTTTTT,CAWRSAGGTGELFF
TRBV7-2,once,TRBD2,TRBJ2-2,TGTGCCAGCAGCTGGACTAGCGGGGGCCCCGGGGAGCTGTTTTTT,CASSWTSGGPGELFF
TRBV2,few,TRBD1,TRBJ2-1,TGTGCCAGCAGGTTCGACAGGGTCAATGAGCAGTTCTTC,CASRFDRVNEQFF
TRBV9,few,TRBD2,TRBJ2-1,TGTGCCAGCAGCCGACTAGCGGGGGGGCCGCTCAATGAGCAGTTCTTC,CASSRLAGGPLNEQFF
TRBV6-1,few,TRBD2,TRBJ2-1,TGTGCCAGCAGAACCACTGGCGGGGGGGCTAATGAGCAGTTCTTC,CASRTTGGGANEQFF
TRBV12-3/TRBV12-4,.,.,TRBJ1-1,TGTGCCAGCAGTTTGAATGGGGGTATAGGGACTGAAGCTTTCTTT,CASSLNGGIGTEAFF
TRBV20-1,few,.,TRBJ2-2,TGCAGTGCTAGAGTGGCCAGGGGGAACACCGGGGAGCTGTTTTTT,CSARVARGNTGELFF
TRBV14,.,.,TRBJ2-7,TGTGCCAGCAGCCAAGATAAGGGGCCCCGACAGTACTTC,CASSQDKGPRQYF
TRBV18,.,TRBD2,TRBJ2-3,TGTGCCACCCGACTAGCGGGGGGAGATACGCAGTATTTT,CATRLAGGDTQYF
TRBV5-1,.,.,TRBJ2-1,TGCGCCAGCAGCTTGAGCGCGGGGGCTTTCAATGAGCAGTTCTTC,CASSLSAGAFNEQFF
TRBV2,.,.,TRBJ2-4,TGTGCCAGCAGGAATAGGGGGGCCAAAAACATTCAGTACTTC,CASRNRGAKNIQYF
TRBV28,few,.,TRBJ2-3,TGTGCCAGCAGCACAAGTTATATTAGCACAGATACGCAGTATTTT,CASSTSYISTDTQYF
TRBV7-8,.,TRBD2,TRBJ2-3,TGTGCCAGCAGCTTTGGCCGACTAGCGGGGGGACCCGTCGATACGCAGTATTTT,CASSFGRLAGGPVDTQYF